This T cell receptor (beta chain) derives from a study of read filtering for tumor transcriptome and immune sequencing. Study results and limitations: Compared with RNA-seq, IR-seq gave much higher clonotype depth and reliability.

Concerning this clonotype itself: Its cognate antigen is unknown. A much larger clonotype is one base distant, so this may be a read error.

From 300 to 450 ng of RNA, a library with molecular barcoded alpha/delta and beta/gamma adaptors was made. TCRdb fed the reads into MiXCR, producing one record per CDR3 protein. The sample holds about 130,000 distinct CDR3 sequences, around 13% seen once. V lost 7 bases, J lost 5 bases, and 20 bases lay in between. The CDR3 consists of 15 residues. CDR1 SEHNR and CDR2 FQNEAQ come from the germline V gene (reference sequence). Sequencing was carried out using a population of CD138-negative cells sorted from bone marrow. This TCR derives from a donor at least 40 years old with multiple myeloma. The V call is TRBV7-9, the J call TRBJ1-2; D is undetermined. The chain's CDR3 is CASNPNARAGYGYTF. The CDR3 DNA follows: TGTGCCAGCAACCCAAACGCAAGAGCTGGATATGGCTACACCTTC.